The clone carrying this T cell receptor beta chain is medium-sized (0.01 to 0.1%) by share. Its antigen is unidentified. Reverse transcription used around 540 ng RNA and constant-region primers for alpha and beta. Alpha and beta chain libraries were made separately by chain-specific third strand synthesis with multiplexing indices. TCRdb re-analysed the 5' RACE reads in MiXCR, keeping a single row per CDR3 protein. The table records 12,000 or so distinct CDR3 sequences, about 5.1% of them present only once. The record originates from a study of HIV-infected patients and healthy controls. The V end lost 0 bases, the J end lost 1 base, and 7 bases lay between the germline ends. The length of the CDR3 is 15 residues. In germline, CDR1 is LNHNV, CDR2 YYDKDF (reference sequence). Whole-study findings and limits: Size-matching overweighted rare events from HIV-infected data when comparing patients with controls. CDR3 sharing between individuals was lower in HIV-infected patients than in healthy controls. The authors saw processing only sixteen HIV-infected individuals as a major limitation on generality.

Whole blood was used without fractionation, so all unsorted peripheral T cells were included. Sequencing was done on a sample of blood. The clonotype was recovered from an adult in good health. This chain joins TRBV15 and TRBJ1-5; D unclear. CDR3 protein: CATSRDRVSNQPQHF. The CDR3 coding sequence is TGTGCCACCAGCAGAGATAGGGTGAGCAATCAGCCCCAGCATTTT.